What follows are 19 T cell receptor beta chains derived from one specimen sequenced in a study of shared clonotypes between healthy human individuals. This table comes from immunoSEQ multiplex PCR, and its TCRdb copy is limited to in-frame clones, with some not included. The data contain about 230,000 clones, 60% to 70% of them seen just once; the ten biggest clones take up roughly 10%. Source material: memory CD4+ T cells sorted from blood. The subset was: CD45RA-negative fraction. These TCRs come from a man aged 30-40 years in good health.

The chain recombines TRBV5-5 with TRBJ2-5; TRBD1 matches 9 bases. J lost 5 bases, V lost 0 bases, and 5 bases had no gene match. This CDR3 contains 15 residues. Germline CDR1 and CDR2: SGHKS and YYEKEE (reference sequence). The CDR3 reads CASSLATGGSETQYF. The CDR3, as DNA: TGTGCCAGCAGCTTGGCGACAGGGGGATCGGAGACCCAGTACTTC.

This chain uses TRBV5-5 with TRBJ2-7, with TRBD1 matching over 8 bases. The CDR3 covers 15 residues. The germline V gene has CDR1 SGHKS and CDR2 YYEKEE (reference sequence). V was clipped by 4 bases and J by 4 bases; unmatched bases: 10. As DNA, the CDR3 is TGTGCCAGCAGCAGGCAGTCGACAGGGGAATACGAGCAGTACTTC. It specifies CASSRQSTGEYEQYF.

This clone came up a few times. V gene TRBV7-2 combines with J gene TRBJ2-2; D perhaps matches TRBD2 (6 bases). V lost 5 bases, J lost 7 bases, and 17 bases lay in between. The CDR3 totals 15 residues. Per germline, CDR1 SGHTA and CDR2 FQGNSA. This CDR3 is CASSPVRGGNGELFF. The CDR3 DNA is TGTGCCAGCAGCCCCGTCCGTGGAGGGAACGGGGAGCTGTTTTTT.

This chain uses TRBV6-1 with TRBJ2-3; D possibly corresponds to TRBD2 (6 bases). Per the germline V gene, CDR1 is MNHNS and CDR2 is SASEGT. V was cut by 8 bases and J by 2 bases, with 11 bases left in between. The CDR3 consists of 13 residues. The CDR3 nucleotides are TGTGCCAGCTCTCGGCGGGACACAGATACGCAGTATTTT. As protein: CASSRRDTDTQYF.

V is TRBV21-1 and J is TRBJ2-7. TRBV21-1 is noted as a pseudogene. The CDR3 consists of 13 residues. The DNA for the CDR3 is TGTGCCAAGCGTAGTAGGGCTTCCTACGAGCAGTACTTC. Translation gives CAKRSRASYEQYF.

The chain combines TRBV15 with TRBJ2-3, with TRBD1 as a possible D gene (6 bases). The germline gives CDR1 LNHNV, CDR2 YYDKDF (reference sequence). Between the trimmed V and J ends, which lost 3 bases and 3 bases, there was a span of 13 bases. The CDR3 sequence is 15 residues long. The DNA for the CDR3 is TGTGCCACCAGCAGGGGACACTCCCCAACAGATACGCAGTATTTT. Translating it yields CATSRGHSPTDTQYF.

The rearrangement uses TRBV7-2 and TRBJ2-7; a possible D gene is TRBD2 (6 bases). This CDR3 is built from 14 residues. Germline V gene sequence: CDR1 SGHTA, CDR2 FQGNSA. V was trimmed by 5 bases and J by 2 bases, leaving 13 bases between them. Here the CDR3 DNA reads TGTGCCAGCAGCGAACCGGGACTTCCCTACGAGCAGTACTTC. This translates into CASSEPGLPYEQYF. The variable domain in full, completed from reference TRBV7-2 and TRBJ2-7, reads GAGVSQSPSNKVTEKGKDVELRCDPISGHTALYWYRQSLGQGLEFLIYFQGNSAPDKSGLPSDRFSAERTGGSVSTLTIQRTQQEDSAVYLCASSEPGLPYEQYFGPGTRLTVT.

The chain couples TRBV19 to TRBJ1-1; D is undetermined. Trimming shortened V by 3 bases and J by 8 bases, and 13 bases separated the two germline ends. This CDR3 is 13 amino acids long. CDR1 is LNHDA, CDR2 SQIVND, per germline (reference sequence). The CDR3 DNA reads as TGTGCCAGTAGTATGAGAGGAAGCGGAGAAGCTTTCTTT. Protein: CASSMRGSGEAFF.

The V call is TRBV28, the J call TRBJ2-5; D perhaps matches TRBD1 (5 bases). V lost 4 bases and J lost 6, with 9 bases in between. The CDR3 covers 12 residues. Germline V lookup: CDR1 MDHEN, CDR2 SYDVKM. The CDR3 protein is CASSSGHQTQYF. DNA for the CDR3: TGTGCCAGCAGTTCCGGACATCAGACCCAGTACTTC.

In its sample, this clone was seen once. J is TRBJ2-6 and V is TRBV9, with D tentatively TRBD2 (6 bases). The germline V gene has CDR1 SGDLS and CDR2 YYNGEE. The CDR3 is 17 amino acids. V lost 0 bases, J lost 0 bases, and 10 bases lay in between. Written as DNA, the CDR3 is TGTGCCAGCAGCGTAGACGGGGGAATCTCTGGGGCCAACGTCCTGACTTTC. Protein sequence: CASSVDGGISGANVLTF.

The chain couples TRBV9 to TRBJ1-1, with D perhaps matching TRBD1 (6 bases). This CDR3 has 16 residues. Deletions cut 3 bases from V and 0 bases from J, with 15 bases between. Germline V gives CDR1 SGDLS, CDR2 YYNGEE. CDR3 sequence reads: CASSATGPNMNTEAFF. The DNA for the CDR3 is TGTGCCAGCAGCGCGACAGGCCCTAATATGAACACTGAAGCTTTCTTT.

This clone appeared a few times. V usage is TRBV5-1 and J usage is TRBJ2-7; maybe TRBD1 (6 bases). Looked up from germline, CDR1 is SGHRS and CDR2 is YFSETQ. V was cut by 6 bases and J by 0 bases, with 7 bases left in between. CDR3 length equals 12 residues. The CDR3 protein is CASKDSSYEQYF. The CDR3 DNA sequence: TGCGCCAGCAAGGACAGCTCCTACGAGCAGTACTTC. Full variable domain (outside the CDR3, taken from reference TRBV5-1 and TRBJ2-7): KAGVTQTPRYLIKTRGQQVTLSCSPISGHRSVSWYQQTPGQGLQFLFEYFSETQRNKGNFPGRFSGRQFSNSRSEMNVSTLELGDSALYLCASKDSSYEQYFGPGTRLTVT.

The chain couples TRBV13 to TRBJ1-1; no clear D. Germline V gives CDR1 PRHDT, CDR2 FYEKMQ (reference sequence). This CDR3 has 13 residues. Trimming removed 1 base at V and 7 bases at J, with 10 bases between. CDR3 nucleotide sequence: TGTGCCAGCAGCTTAGAAGGTCCTGTTGAAGCTTTCTTT. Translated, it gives CASSLEGPVEAFF.

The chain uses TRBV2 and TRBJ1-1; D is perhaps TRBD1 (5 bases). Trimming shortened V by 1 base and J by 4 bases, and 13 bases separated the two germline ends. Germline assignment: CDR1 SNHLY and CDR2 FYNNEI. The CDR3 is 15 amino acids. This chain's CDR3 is CASSEVGGSATEAFF. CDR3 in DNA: TGTGCCAGCAGTGAAGTCGGGGGATCGGCCACTGAAGCTTTCTTT.

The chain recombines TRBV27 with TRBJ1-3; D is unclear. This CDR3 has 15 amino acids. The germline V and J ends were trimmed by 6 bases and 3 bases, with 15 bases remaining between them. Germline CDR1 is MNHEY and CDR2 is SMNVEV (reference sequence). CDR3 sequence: CASSRTMESGNTIYF. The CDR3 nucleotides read TGTGCCAGCAGCAGAACGATGGAAAGTGGAAACACCATATATTTT.

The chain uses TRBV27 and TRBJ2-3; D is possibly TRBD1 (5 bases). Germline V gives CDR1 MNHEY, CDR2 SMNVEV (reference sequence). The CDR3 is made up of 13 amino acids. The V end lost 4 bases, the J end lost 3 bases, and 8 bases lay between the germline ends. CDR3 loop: CASSYQGTDTQYF. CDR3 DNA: TGTGCCAGCAGTTATCAGGGAACAGATACGCAGTATTTT.

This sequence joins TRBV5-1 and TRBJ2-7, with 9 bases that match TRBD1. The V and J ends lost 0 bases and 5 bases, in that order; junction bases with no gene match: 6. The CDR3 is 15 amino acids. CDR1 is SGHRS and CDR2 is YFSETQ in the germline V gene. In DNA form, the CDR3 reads TGCGCCAGCAGCTTGGACGGGACAGGGTCCGACGAGCAGTACTTC. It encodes CASSLDGTGSDEQYF.

CDR3 protein: CASSIGQGVGGYTF. The CDR3 DNA follows: TGTGCCAGCAGCATCGGACAGGGGGTTGGTGGCTACACCTTC. This chain links TRBV27 with TRBJ1-2; TRBD1 aligns across 10 bases. The germline V gene encodes CDR1 MNHEY and CDR2 SMNVEV (reference sequence). V lost 6 bases, J lost 7 bases, and 8 bases stayed unmatched. The length of the CDR3 is 14 residues.

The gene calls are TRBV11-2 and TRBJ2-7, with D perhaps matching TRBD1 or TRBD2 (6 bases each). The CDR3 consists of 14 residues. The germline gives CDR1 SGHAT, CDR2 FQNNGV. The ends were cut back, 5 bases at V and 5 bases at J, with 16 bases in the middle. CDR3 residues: CASSALGGLNEQYF. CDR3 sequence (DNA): TGTGCCAGCAGCGCGTTAGGGGGGCTGAACGAGCAGTACTTC.